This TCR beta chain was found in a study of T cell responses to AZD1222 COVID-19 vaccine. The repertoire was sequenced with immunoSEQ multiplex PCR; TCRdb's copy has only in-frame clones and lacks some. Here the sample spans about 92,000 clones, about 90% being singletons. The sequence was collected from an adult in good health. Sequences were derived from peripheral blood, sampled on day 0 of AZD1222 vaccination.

CDR3 DNA sequence: TGTGCCAGCAGTCTACGGGGACAGGCGATAAATCAGCCCCAGCATTTT. Encoded protein: CASSLRGQAINQPQHF. The chain is built from TRBV27 and TRBJ1-5; 8 bases are shared with TRBD1. Unmatched junction bases numbered 10, after V lost 5 bases and J lost 4 bases. Germline V gene data show CDR1 as MNHEY and CDR2 as SMNVEV (reference sequence). The CDR3 totals 16 residues.